The present entry profiles one T cell receptor beta chain with its context. The source of the sample is a study of radiotherapy plus CTLA-4 blockade in lung cancer. With 1 base removed from V and 2 bases from J, the gap between germline ends came to 10 bases. This CDR3 is built from 14 residues. Per the germline V gene, CDR1 is SGHNT and CDR2 is YYREEE (reference sequence). Sequencing used immunoSEQ multiplex PCR; TCRdb keeps in-frame clones, though not all of them. This table has 30,000 to 35,000 clones, more than 80% appearing once. The sequencing used peripheral blood, collected from a patient treated with radiotherapy plus ipilimumab. The origin of this receptor is a human donor with non-small cell lung cancer that progressed on radiotherapy plus ipilimumab. This chain joins TRBV5-4 and TRBJ2-7; D remains unclear. The CDR3 sequence is CASSLNRGPYEQYF. The CDR3 DNA reads TGTGCCAGCAGCTTGAACCGCGGTCCCTACGAGCAGTACTTC.